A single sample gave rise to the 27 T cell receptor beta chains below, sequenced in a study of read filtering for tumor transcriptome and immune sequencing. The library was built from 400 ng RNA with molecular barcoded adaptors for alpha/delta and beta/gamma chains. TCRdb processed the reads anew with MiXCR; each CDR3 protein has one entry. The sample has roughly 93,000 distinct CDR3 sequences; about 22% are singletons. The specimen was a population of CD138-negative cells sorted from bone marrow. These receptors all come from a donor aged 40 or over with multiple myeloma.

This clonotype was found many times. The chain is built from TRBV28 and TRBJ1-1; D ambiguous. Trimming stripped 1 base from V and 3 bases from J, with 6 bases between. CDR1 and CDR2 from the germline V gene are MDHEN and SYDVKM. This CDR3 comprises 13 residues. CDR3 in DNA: TGTGCCAGCAGTTTATTTAAGCACACTGAAGCTTTCTTT. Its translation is CASSLFKHTEAFF.

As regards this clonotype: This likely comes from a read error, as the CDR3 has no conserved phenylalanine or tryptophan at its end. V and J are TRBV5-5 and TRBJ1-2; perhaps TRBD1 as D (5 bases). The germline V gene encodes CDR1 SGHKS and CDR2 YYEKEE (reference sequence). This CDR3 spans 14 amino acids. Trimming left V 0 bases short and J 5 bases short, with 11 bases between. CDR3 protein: CASSLATRQYGYTL. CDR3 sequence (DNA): TGTGCCAGCAGCTTGGCCACTAGACAGTATGGCTACACCCTT.

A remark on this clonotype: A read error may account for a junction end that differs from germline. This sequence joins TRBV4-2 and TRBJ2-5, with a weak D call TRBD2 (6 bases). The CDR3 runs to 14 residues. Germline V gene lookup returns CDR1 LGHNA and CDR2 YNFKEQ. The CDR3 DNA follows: TGTGCCAGCAGCCAAATCCGGGAGCAAGAGGCCCAGTACTTC. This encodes CASSQIREQEAQYF.

The CDR3 region has the DNA TGTGCCAGCAGTCTAGTTTCTGGGGGTCACGGGCAGTACTTC. Protein: CASSLVSGGHGQYF. The rearrangement links TRBV27 to TRBJ2-7; D is tentatively TRBD1 or TRBD2 (5 bases each). The length of the CDR3 is 14 residues. The V and J ends lost 5 bases and 9 bases respectively, with 20 bases between them. Germline lookup yields CDR1 MNHEY and CDR2 SMNVEV (reference sequence).

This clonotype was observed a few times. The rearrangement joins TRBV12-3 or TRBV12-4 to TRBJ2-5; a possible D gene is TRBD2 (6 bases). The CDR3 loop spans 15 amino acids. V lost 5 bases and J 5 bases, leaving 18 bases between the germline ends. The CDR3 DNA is TGTGCCAGCAGTGGAATAGCGGCGCGGCTGGAGACCCAGTACTTC. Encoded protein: CASSGIAARLETQYF.

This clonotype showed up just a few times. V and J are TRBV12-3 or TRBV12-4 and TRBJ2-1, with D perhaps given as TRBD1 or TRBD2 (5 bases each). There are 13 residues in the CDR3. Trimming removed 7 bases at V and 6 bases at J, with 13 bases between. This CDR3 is CASTQPGANEQFF. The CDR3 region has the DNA TGTGCCAGCACCCAACCCGGGGCCAATGAGCAGTTCTTC.

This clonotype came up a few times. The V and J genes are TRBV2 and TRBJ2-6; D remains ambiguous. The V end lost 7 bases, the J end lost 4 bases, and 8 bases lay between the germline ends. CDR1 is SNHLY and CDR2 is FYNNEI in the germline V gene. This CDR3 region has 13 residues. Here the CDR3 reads CASNTPGANVLTF. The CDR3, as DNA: TGTGCCAGCAACACCCCCGGGGCCAACGTCCTGACTTTC.

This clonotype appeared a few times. CDR3 sequence: CASREGGTNEKLFF. The CDR3 DNA reads TGTGCCAGCAGAGAAGGGGGAACTAATGAAAAACTGTTTTTT. V gene TRBV28 combines with J gene TRBJ1-4, with D possibly matching TRBD1 (6 bases). V was cut by 6 bases and J by 1 base, with 9 bases left in between. CDR3 length: 14 amino acids. Germline V gene sequence: CDR1 MDHEN, CDR2 SYDVKM. Based on the CDR3 plus reference TRBV28 and TRBJ1-4, the full variable domain is DVKVTQSSRYLVKRTGEKVFLECVQDMDHENMFWYRQDPGLGLRLIYFSYDVKMKEKGDIPEGYSVSREKKERFSLILESASTNQTSMYLCASREGGTNEKLFFGSGTQLSVL.

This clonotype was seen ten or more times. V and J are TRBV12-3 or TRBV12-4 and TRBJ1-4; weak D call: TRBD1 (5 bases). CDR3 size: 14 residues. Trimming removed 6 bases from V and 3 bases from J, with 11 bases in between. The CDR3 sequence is CASSLGGSNEKLFF. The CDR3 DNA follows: TGTGCCAGCAGCCTGGGGGGGTCTAATGAAAAACTGTTTTTT.

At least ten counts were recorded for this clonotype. CDR3 DNA sequence: TGTGCCCGCAAACGGTTGGGTACCGGGGAGCTGTTTTTT. Its protein product is CARKRLGTGELFF. The chain recombines TRBV2 with TRBJ2-2; no reliable D call. Trimming left V 11 bases short and J 5 bases short, with 15 bases between. The CDR3 spans 13 residues. The germline CDR1 and CDR2 sequences are SNHLY and FYNNEI.

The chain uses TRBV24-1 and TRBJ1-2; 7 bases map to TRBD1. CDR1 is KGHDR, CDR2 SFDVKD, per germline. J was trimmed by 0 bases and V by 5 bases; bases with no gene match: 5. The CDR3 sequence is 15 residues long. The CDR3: CATSGPGTANYGYTF. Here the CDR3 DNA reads TGTGCCACCAGTGGACCGGGGACAGCTAACTATGGCTACACCTTC.

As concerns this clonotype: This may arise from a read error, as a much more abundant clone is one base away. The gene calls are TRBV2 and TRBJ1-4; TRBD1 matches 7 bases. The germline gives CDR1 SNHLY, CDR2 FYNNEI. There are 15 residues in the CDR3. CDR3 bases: TGTTCCAGCAGGGACAGATCTGCAACTAATGAAAAACTGTTTTTT. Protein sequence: CSSRDRSATNEKLFF.

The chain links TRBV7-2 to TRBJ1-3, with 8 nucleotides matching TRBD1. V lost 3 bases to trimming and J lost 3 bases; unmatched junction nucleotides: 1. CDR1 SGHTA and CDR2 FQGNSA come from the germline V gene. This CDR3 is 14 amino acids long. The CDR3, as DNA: TGTGCCAGCAGCTTGGGACAGGTTGGAAACACCATATATTTT. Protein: CASSLGQVGNTIYF.

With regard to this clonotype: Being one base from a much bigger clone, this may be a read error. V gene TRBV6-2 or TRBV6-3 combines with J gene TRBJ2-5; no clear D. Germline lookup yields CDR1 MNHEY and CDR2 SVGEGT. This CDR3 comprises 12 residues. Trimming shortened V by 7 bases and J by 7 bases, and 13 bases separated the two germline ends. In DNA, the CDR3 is TGTGCCAGCAAAGAAGAAGAAGGGACCCAGTACTTC. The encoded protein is CASKEEEGTQYF.

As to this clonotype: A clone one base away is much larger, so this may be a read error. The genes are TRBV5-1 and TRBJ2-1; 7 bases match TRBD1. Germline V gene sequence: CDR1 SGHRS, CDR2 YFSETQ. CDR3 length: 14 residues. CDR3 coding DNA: TGCGCCAGCGGCTTCTCAGGGGGTTTAGATGAGCAGTTCTTC. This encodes CASGFSGGLDEQFF.

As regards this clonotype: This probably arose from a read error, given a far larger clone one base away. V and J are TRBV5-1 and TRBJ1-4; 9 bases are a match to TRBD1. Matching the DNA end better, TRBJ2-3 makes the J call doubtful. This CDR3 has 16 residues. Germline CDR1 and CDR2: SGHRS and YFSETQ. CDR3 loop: CAGSRLTGGSTDTQYF. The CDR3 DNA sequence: TGCGCCGGCAGCCGATTGACAGGGGGAAGCACAGATACGCAGTATTTT.

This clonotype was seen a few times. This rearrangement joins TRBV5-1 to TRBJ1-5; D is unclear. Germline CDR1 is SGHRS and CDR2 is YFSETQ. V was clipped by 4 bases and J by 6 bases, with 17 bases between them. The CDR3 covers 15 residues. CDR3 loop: CASSPAGANGQPQHF. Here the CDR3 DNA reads TGCGCCAGCAGCCCGGCGGGCGCAAACGGTCAGCCCCAGCATTTT.

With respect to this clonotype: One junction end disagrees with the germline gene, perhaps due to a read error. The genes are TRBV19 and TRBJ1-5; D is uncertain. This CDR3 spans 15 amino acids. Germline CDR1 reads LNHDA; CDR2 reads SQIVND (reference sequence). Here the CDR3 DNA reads TGTGCCAGTATCCCCCCGGCACCTAGCAATCAGCCACAGCATTTT. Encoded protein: CASIPPAPSNQPQHF.

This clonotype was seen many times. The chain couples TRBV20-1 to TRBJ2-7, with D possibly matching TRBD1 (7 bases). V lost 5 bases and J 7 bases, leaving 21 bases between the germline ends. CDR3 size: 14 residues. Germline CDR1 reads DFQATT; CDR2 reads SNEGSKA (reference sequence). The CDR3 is CSAGGRQGSREQYF. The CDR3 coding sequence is TGCAGTGCTGGGGGGAGACAGGGAAGTAGAGAGCAGTACTTC.

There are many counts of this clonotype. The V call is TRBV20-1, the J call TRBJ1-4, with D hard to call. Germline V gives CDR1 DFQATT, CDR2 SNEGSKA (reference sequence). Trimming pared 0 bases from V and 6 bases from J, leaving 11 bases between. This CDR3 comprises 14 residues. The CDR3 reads CSARDQRSDEKLFF. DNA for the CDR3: TGCAGTGCTAGAGATCAACGATCGGATGAAAAACTGTTTTTT.

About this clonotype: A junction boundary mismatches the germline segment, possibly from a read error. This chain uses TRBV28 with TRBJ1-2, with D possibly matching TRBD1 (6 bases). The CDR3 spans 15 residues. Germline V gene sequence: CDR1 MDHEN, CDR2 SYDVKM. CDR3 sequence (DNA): TGTGCCAGCAGTTTATGGGGGGCTAGTGACTATGCCTACACCTTC. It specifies CASSLWGASDYAYTF.

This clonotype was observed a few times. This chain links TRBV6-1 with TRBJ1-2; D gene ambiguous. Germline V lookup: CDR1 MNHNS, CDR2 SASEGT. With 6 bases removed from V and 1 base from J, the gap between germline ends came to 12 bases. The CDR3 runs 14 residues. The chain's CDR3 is CASSPGPLNYGYTF. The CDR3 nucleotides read TGTGCCAGCAGCCCCGGACCTCTTAACTATGGCTACACCTTC.

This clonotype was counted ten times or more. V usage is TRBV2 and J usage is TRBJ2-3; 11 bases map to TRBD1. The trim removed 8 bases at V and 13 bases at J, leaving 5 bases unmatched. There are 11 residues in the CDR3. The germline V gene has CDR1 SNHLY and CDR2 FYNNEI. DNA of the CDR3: TGTGCCAGCTGGACAGGGGGCGTAGAGTATTTT. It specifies CASWTGGVEYF.

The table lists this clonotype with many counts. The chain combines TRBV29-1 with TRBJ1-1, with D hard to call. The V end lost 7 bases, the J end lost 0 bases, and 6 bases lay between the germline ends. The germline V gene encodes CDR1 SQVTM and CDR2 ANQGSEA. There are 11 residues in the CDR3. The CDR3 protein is CSAMMNTEAFF. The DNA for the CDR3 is TGCAGCGCCATGATGAACACTGAAGCTTTCTTT.

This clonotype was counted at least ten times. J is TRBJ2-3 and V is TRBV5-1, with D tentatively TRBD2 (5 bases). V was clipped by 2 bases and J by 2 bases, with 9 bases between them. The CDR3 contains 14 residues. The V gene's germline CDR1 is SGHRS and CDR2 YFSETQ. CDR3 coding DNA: TGCGCCAGCAGCTTAGGAGGTAACACAGATACGCAGTATTTT. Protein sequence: CASSLGGNTDTQYF.

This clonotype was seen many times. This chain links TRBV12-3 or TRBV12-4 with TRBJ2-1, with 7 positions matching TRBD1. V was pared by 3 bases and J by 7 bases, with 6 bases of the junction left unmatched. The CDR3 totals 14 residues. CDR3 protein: CASSLTGTGNEQFF. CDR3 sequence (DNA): TGTGCCAGCAGTTTGACAGGGACGGGTAATGAGCAGTTCTTC.

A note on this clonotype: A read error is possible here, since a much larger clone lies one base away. CDR3 nucleotide sequence: TGTGCCAGTAGTATAAACAGACAGATCGGGGAGCTGTTTTTT. Amino acid sequence: CASSINRQIGELFF. The J gene is TRBJ2-2, the V gene TRBV19; TRBD1 is a possible D gene (5 bases). From germline, CDR1 is LNHDA and CDR2 SQIVND (reference sequence). Trimming shortened V by 2 bases and J by 7 bases, and 11 bases separated the two germline ends. The CDR3 spans 14 residues.